The present TCR beta chain was sequenced within a study of cytomegalovirus exposure and HLA in healthy donors. PCR involved 60 Vbeta and 13 Jbeta primers. The repertoire was sequenced with immunoSEQ multiplex PCR; TCRdb's copy has only in-frame clones and lacks some. The data contain approximately 170,000 clones, 68% of them singletons. Sequencing was done on a sample of PBMCs. The TCR sequence derives from a man aged 45-65 years in good health and CMV-seronegative.

In DNA form, the CDR3 reads TGTGCCAGCAGCGTAGGGGGGGACAGGACCAATCAGCCCCAGCATTTT. Translating gives CASSVGGDRTNQPQHF. This chain connects TRBV9 to TRBJ1-5; 8 positions agree with TRBD1. V shed 0 bases, J shed 3 bases, and the junction held 5 bases outside the gene matches. Germline V gene sequence: CDR1 SGDLS, CDR2 YYNGEE. The CDR3 loop spans 16 amino acids.